These T cell receptor beta chains were read from a single sample in a study of cytomegalovirus exposure and HLA in healthy donors. The data were produced by immunoSEQ multiplex PCR, yet TCRdb's version contains in-frame clones alone and is incomplete. Here the sample spans about 150,000 clones, 84% being singletons. Sequenced sample: PBMCs. The receptors derive from a man younger than 35 in good health and CMV-seronegative. CDR3s include the opening cysteine and the closing phenylalanine or tryptophan. Each record gives: CDR3 protein, CDR3 DNA, J gene, D gene, clone size, V gene. D genes are given only for firm matches. Size is stated for part of the rows, as once, few or many counts, or as a class when the clone is expanded.

CDR3aa: CASSSLGVVNTGELFF
CDR3nt: TGTGCCAGCAGTTCCCTAGGGGTCGTGAACACCGGGGAGCTGTTTTTT
j_gene: TRBJ2-2
d_gene: NA
abundance: NA
v_gene: TRBV28

CDR3aa: CAISIQGPLRSPLHF
CDR3nt: TGTGCCATCAGTATTCAGGGGCCACTACGTTCACCCCTCCACTTT
j_gene: TRBJ1-6
d_gene: NA
abundance: NA
v_gene: TRBV10-3

CDR3aa: CASSRTGGGYGYTF
CDR3nt: TGTGCCAGCAGTCGGACAGGGGGCGGCTATGGCTACACCTTC
j_gene: TRBJ1-2
d_gene: TRBD1
abundance: few
v_gene: TRBV28

CDR3aa: CASSYSGGESPLHF
CDR3nt: TGTGCCAGCAGTTACTCAGGGGGCGAGTCACCCCTCCACTTT
j_gene: TRBJ1-6
d_gene: TRBD1
abundance: NA
v_gene: TRBV6-6

CDR3aa: CASSFPGLIYGYTF
CDR3nt: TGTGCCAGCAGTTTTCCCGGACTTATCTATGGCTACACCTTC
j_gene: TRBJ1-2
d_gene: NA
abundance: NA
v_gene: TRBV28

CDR3aa: CASSLVEGLDGYTF
CDR3nt: TGTGCCAGCAGCTTAGTGGAGGGGTTGGATGGCTACACCTTC
j_gene: TRBJ1-2
d_gene: NA
abundance: NA
v_gene: TRBV7-9

CDR3aa: CASSETGGEKLFF
CDR3nt: TGTGCCAGCAGCGAGACAGGTGGTGAAAAACTGTTTTTT
j_gene: TRBJ1-4
d_gene: NA
abundance: NA
v_gene: TRBV2

CDR3aa: CASSLGSGTSNEQFF
CDR3nt: TGCGCCAGCAGCTTGGGATCCGGGACTTCTAATGAGCAGTTCTTC
j_gene: TRBJ2-1
d_gene: NA
abundance: NA
v_gene: TRBV5-1

CDR3aa: CASSLTGVIDIQYF
CDR3nt: TGTGCCAGCAGTCTGACAGGGGTGATTGACATTCAGTACTTC
j_gene: TRBJ2-4
d_gene: TRBD1
abundance: NA
v_gene: TRBV2

CDR3aa: CASSKRTGDYREQYF
CDR3nt: TGTGCCAGTAGTAAACGGACAGGGGACTACCGGGAGCAGTACTTC
j_gene: TRBJ2-7
d_gene: TRBD1
abundance: NA
v_gene: TRBV19

CDR3aa: CASSVVRTGGLDTQYF
CDR3nt: TGTGCCAGCAGCGTAGTTAGGACAGGGGGCTTAGATACGCAGTATTTT
j_gene: TRBJ2-3
d_gene: TRBD1
abundance: NA
v_gene: TRBV9

CDR3aa: CASSPRQGENTEAFF
CDR3nt: TGTGCCAGCAGCCCCCGACAGGGCGAGAACACTGAAGCTTTCTTT
j_gene: TRBJ1-1
d_gene: TRBD1
abundance: NA
v_gene: TRBV5-4

CDR3aa: CASSAGDGIELFF
CDR3nt: TGTGCCAGCAGTGCAGGGGACGGGATCGAACTGTTTTTT
j_gene: TRBJ1-4
d_gene: NA
abundance: NA
v_gene: TRBV2

CDR3aa: CASSLAGMNTEAFF
CDR3nt: TGTGCCAGCAGCTTGGCCGGGATGAACACTGAAGCTTTCTTT
j_gene: TRBJ1-1
d_gene: NA
abundance: few
v_gene: TRBV5-6

CDR3aa: CAISPDRVDEQYF
CDR3nt: TGTGCCATCAGCCCGGACAGGGTCGACGAGCAGTACTTC
j_gene: TRBJ2-7
d_gene: TRBD1
abundance: NA
v_gene: TRBV10-3

CDR3aa: CAWSASGGADTQYF
CDR3nt: TGTGCCTGGAGTGCTAGCGGGGGGGCAGATACGCAGTATTTT
j_gene: TRBJ2-3
d_gene: TRBD2
abundance: NA
v_gene: TRBV30

CDR3aa: CASSLGGLANEQYF
CDR3nt: TGTGCCAGCAGCTTAGGAGGGCTAGCGAATGAGCAGTACTTC
j_gene: TRBJ2-7
d_gene: NA
abundance: NA
v_gene: TRBV7-3

CDR3aa: CASSVDQYPDTQYF
CDR3nt: TGTGCCAGCAGCGTAGACCAGTATCCAGATACGCAGTATTTT
j_gene: TRBJ2-3
d_gene: NA
abundance: NA
v_gene: TRBV9

CDR3aa: CASSLDSGGTTDTQYF
CDR3nt: TGCGCCAGCAGCTTGGATAGCGGGGGGACCACAGATACGCAGTATTTT
j_gene: TRBJ2-3
d_gene: TRBD2
abundance: NA
v_gene: TRBV5-1

CDR3aa: CASSPPQGANSYNEQFF
CDR3nt: TGTGCCAGCTCACCACCCCAAGGGGCTAACTCCTACAATGAGCAGTTCTTC
j_gene: TRBJ2-1
d_gene: NA
abundance: NA
v_gene: TRBV18

CDR3aa: CASSLGYTSGSTDTQYF
CDR3nt: TGTGCCAGCAGCTTGGGCTATACTAGCGGGAGCACAGATACGCAGTATTTT
j_gene: TRBJ2-3
d_gene: TRBD2
abundance: few
v_gene: TRBV5-5

CDR3aa: CASSFNPVLNTEAFF
CDR3nt: TGTGCCAGCAGTTTCAATCCGGTCCTGAACACTGAAGCTTTCTTT
j_gene: TRBJ1-1
d_gene: NA
abundance: NA
v_gene: TRBV6-1

CDR3aa: CASSTRQGASNEQFF
CDR3nt: TGTGCCAGCAGTACCCGACAGGGGGCGAGCAATGAGCAGTTCTTC
j_gene: TRBJ2-1
d_gene: TRBD1
abundance: NA
v_gene: TRBV2

CDR3aa: CASSLKGVGTEAFF
CDR3nt: TGTGCCAGCTCTCTGAAGGGGGTGGGCACTGAAGCTTTCTTT
j_gene: TRBJ1-1
d_gene: NA
abundance: NA
v_gene: TRBV6-1

CDR3aa: CASSEYRNSETQYF
CDR3nt: TGTGCCAGCAGTGAATACAGAAATTCAGAGACCCAGTACTTC
j_gene: TRBJ2-5
d_gene: NA
abundance: NA
v_gene: TRBV6-1

CDR3aa: CASSSTDITGNTIYF
CDR3nt: TGTGCCAGCAGTTCGACGGACATCACTGGAAACACCATATATTTT
j_gene: TRBJ1-3
d_gene: NA
abundance: NA
v_gene: TRBV28

CDR3aa: CASSREGGEQYF
CDR3nt: TGTGCCAGCTCACGGGAGGGCGGCGAGCAGTACTTC
j_gene: TRBJ2-7
d_gene: TRBD2
abundance: NA
v_gene: TRBV18

CDR3aa: CASSEGGTHYEQYF
CDR3nt: TGCGCCAGCAGTGAAGGGGGAACTCACTACGAGCAGTACTTC
j_gene: TRBJ2-7
d_gene: NA
abundance: NA
v_gene: TRBV10-2

CDR3aa: CASSPSGGWQPQHF
CDR3nt: TGTGCCAGCAGCCCTTCGGGAGGTTGGCAGCCCCAGCATTTT
j_gene: TRBJ1-5
d_gene: NA
abundance: NA
v_gene: TRBV7-9

CDR3aa: CAIRDRGITEAFF
CDR3nt: TGTGCCATCCGGGACAGGGGTATCACTGAAGCTTTCTTT
j_gene: TRBJ1-1
d_gene: TRBD1
abundance: NA
v_gene: TRBV6-1

CDR3aa: CASSWDRGKYEQYF
CDR3nt: TGTGCCAGCAGCTGGGACAGGGGAAAGTACGAGCAGTACTTC
j_gene: TRBJ2-7
d_gene: TRBD1
abundance: NA
v_gene: TRBV5-6

CDR3aa: CAISESARGSYEQYF
CDR3nt: TGTGCCATCAGTGAGTCGGCCAGGGGGTCCTACGAGCAGTACTTC
j_gene: TRBJ2-7
d_gene: TRBD1
abundance: NA
v_gene: TRBV10-3

CDR3aa: CASSPSGTGWDQPQHF
CDR3nt: TGCGCCAGCAGTCCATCAGGGACAGGGTGGGATCAGCCCCAGCATTTT
j_gene: TRBJ1-5
d_gene: TRBD1
abundance: NA
v_gene: TRBV10-2

CDR3aa: CASSLLAGGETQYF
CDR3nt: TGTGCCAGCAGCCTCCTAGCGGGAGGAGAGACCCAGTACTTC
j_gene: TRBJ2-5
d_gene: TRBD2
abundance: NA
v_gene: TRBV13

CDR3aa: CASSSLGTVYYQPQHF
CDR3nt: TGTGCCAGCAGCTCTCTGGGGACAGTATACTATCAGCCCCAGCATTTT
j_gene: TRBJ1-5
d_gene: NA
abundance: NA
v_gene: TRBV21-1

CDR3aa: CASSLAAGGPSDTQYF
CDR3nt: TGTGCCAGCAGCTTAGCTGCGGGAGGGCCGTCAGATACGCAGTATTTT
j_gene: TRBJ2-3
d_gene: TRBD2
abundance: NA
v_gene: TRBV7-9

CDR3aa: CASSIRTGYQPQHF
CDR3nt: TGTGCCAGTAGTATACGGACAGGGTATCAGCCCCAGCATTTT
j_gene: TRBJ1-5
d_gene: TRBD1
abundance: NA
v_gene: TRBV19

CDR3aa: CASPTGPYEQYF
CDR3nt: TGTGCCAGCCCGACAGGCCCTTACGAGCAGTACTTC
j_gene: TRBJ2-7
d_gene: NA
abundance: NA
v_gene: TRBV2

CDR3aa: CASSLVGQGEEKLFF
CDR3nt: TGCGCCAGCAGCTTGGTAGGGCAGGGGGAGGAAAAACTGTTTTTT
j_gene: TRBJ1-4
d_gene: TRBD1
abundance: NA
v_gene: TRBV5-1

CDR3aa: CASSGDRGPGSNQPQHF
CDR3nt: TGTGCCAGCAGTGGCGACAGGGGGCCTGGTAGCAATCAGCCCCAGCATTTT
j_gene: TRBJ1-5
d_gene: TRBD1
abundance: NA
v_gene: TRBV6-1

CDR3aa: CASSDRQAPTDTQYF
CDR3nt: TGTGCCAGCAGCGACCGACAGGCCCCCACAGATACGCAGTATTTT
j_gene: TRBJ2-3
d_gene: NA
abundance: NA
v_gene: TRBV9

CDR3aa: CASSPLGGGTEAFF
CDR3nt: TGCGCCAGCAGCCCACTGGGGGGGGGTACTGAAGCTTTCTTT
j_gene: TRBJ1-1
d_gene: NA
abundance: once
v_gene: TRBV5-1

CDR3aa: CASSLDFNTEAFF
CDR3nt: TGTGCCAGCAGCTTGGACTTTAACACTGAAGCTTTCTTT
j_gene: TRBJ1-1
d_gene: NA
abundance: few
v_gene: TRBV7-3

CDR3aa: CASSLVSGGSGNTIYF
CDR3nt: TGCGCCAGCAGCTTGGTTTCTGGGGGGAGCGGAAACACCATATATTTT
j_gene: TRBJ1-3
d_gene: NA
abundance: NA
v_gene: TRBV5-1

CDR3aa: CASSSSRGGTTEAFF
CDR3nt: TGTGCCAGCAGCTCCTCCCGGGGAGGGACCACTGAAGCTTTCTTT
j_gene: TRBJ1-1
d_gene: NA
abundance: NA
v_gene: TRBV11-3